This is a list of T cell receptor beta chains from one sample in a study. From the RT-PCR reads, TCRdb called clonotypes with MiXCR, one entry per CDR3 protein. This sample has hundreds of thousands of distinct CDR3 sequences, with more than 13% found just once. The sample was memory CD4+ T cells from blood. The receptors shown here come from a female donor in good health, serving as a healthy control. CDR3s leave out the opening cysteine and the closing phenylalanine or tryptophan. The size of a clone is reported for some rows only, either as once, few or many, or as a class for expanded clones.

>TRBJ1-5|-|TRBV6-2/TRBV6-3
ASVDTGNQPQH
>TRBJ2-3|-|TRBV20-1
SAGTIGGTDTQY
>TRBJ1-2|few|TRBV20-1
SVLRDRNYGYT
>TRBJ1-1|-|TRBV27
ASSLVGDLGTEAF
>TRBJ2-3|few|TRBV25-1
AFSTGNPDTQY
>TRBJ2-1|-|TRBV7-6
ASSWGRAPHEQF
>TRBJ1-4|-|TRBV5-1
ASATGTTNEKLF
>TRBJ2-5|-|TRBV7-3
ASSNRRLAEPPETQY
>TRBJ1-1|many|TRBV6-5
ASSSIWVSPNTEAF
>TRBJ2-3|many|TRBV5-1
ASSLWQGTDTQY
>TRBJ1-6|many|TRBV6-5
ASSVAGNNSPLH
>TRBJ2-7|many|TRBV20-1
SAFSRGLYEQY
>TRBJ2-3|-|TRBV29-1
SVAQAGADTQY
>TRBJ1-2|-|TRBV5-4
ASSLPGEYGYT
>TRBJ2-7|few|TRBV27
ASSLRTGNLYEQY
>TRBJ2-3|few|TRBV12-3/TRBV12-4
ASSSSSGERTDTQY
>TRBJ2-7|many|TRBV7-8
ASSIRTGTYEQY
>TRBJ2-7|-|TRBV25-1
ASSLHGTTYEQY
>TRBJ2-2|-|TRBV10-2
ASSRLGGPITGELF
>TRBJ2-2|-|TRBV7-6
ASSLSGSASGELF
>TRBJ2-3|few|TRBV7-2
ASSPMRGGATDTQY
>TRBJ2-3|few|TRBV6-2/TRBV6-3
ASRRTSGSGTDTQY
>TRBJ2-7|once|TRBV20-1
SARGGREEQY
>TRBJ2-1|-|TRBV7-2
ASSLHSDSYNEQF
>TRBJ2-5|-|TRBV20-1
SALARGRETQY
>TRBJ2-3|-|TRBV28
ASRGEPGLGVMQY
>TRBJ2-3|few|TRBV4-3
ASSQDLGALSTDTQY
>TRBJ2-1|many|TRBV7-3
ASSLTPGLAVEQF
>TRBJ1-2|few|TRBV27
ASSSDRVRYGYT
>TRBJ2-5|-|TRBV19
ASSEGLARETQY
>TRBJ2-7|many|TRBV20-1
SARDSGTGPYEQY
>TRBJ2-6|few|TRBV20-1
SARGETGANVLT
>TRBJ1-1|many|TRBV12-3/TRBV12-4
ASDRGTEAF
>TRBJ2-7|-|TRBV6-1
ASSERGFYEQY
>TRBJ2-1|-|TRBV12-5
ASGLSFSWLGDEQF
>TRBJ1-1|many|TRBV12-3/TRBV12-4
ASSFTGSYTEAF
>TRBJ1-2|-|TRBV7-2
ASSLQDRGGYT
>TRBJ2-5|-|TRBV5-1
ASRMKTGGGETQY
>TRBJ2-3|-|TRBV6-2/TRBV6-3
ASSYSTRDYTDTQY
>TRBJ1-4|few|TRBV6-1
ATLSTLGTGKLF
>TRBJ1-2|few|TRBV3-1
ASSAAGTTGYT
>TRBJ2-5|many|TRBV20-1
SAEGLATSETQY
>TRBJ2-5|few|TRBV20-1
SARAFGGGFQETQY
>TRBJ1-1|few|TRBV20-1
SARASPNTEAF
>TRBJ1-5|few|TRBV6-1
ASSPQGTGINQPQH
>TRBJ2-7|few|TRBV5-1
ASSAGLAGEGY
>TRBJ1-2|few|TRBV12-3/TRBV12-4
ASTIHGNYGYT
>TRBJ1-2|few|TRBV6-5
ASSYSTGSRGYGYT
>TRBJ2-7|-|TRBV20-1
SASHGERGYEQY
>TRBJ1-6|-|TRBV20-1
SARDRGKGYSPLH
>TRBJ2-1|few|TRBV20-1
SPMAGLYNEQF
>TRBJ2-3|many|TRBV5-5
ASSPGLASLTDTQY
>TRBJ2-2|-|TRBV12-3/TRBV12-4
ASRTGDRTGELF
>TRBJ1-2|few|TRBV29-1
SVDRSYGYT
>TRBJ2-7|many|TRBV5-1
ASSFLTGQGYEQY
>TRBJ1-4|few|TRBV30
ACQGQNNEKLF
>TRBJ1-4|-|TRBV30
AWSPDDLRFLGPKKLF